The rows below give T cell receptor beta chains drawn from one sample of a study of shared clonotypes between healthy human individuals. Sequencing used immunoSEQ multiplex PCR; TCRdb keeps in-frame clones, though not all of them. The sample consists of 550,000 to 700,000 clones, roughly 72% of them appearing once. Sequencing was done on a sample of memory CD4+ T cells sorted from blood. These receptors were taken from a woman under 40 in good health. The CDR3 runs from the conserved cysteine through the conserved F or W. D genes are given only for firm matches. Expanded clones are given a class, and other clones once, few, many or no size at all.

abundance,j_gene,v_gene,d_gene,CDR3nt,CDR3aa
-,TRBJ2-7,TRBV5-1,TRBD1,TGCGCCAGCAGTTCGGGACAGCCCGGCCACGAGCAGTACTTC,CASSSGQPGHEQYF
-,TRBJ2-3,TRBV7-9,-,TGTGCCAGCAGCTTATACGGGGGCACAGATACGCAGTATTTT,CASSLYGGTDTQYF
-,TRBJ2-7,TRBV7-9,TRBD1,TGTGCCAGCAGCCCCCCCGGGACAGGGAGTTTGGGGCAGTACTTC,CASSPPGTGSLGQYF
few,TRBJ1-2,TRBV6-1,-,TGTGCCAGCAGTGGACACCCTGCAGGAGGCTACACCTTC,CASSGHPAGGYTF
-,TRBJ1-4,TRBV12-1,-,TGTGCCAGCAGCTCCCGAAAGTGGACAGGGTTTAATGAAAAACTGTTTTTT,CASSSRKWTGFNEKLFF
few,TRBJ2-1,TRBV5-1,-,TGCGCCAGCAGCTTAGACACAGGATCCTACAATGAGCAGTTCTTC,CASSLDTGSYNEQFF
-,TRBJ1-1,TRBV19,-,TGTGCCACCCTAAAAGGAACGGTTAACACTGAAGCTTTCTTT,CATLKGTVNTEAFF
-,TRBJ1-2,TRBV6-5,TRBD1,TGTGCCAGCAGTGAGGGACAGGGGGGGTATGGCTACACCTTC,CASSEGQGGYGYTF
-,TRBJ2-1,TRBV11-2,-,TGTGCCAGCAGCGCCCGACTAGGAGGCTACAATGAGCAGTTCTTC,CASSARLGGYNEQFF
few,TRBJ2-7,TRBV5-5,-,TGTGCCAGCAGCTTATACAGGGCCTACGAGCAGTACTTC,CASSLYRAYEQYF
-,TRBJ2-3,TRBV14,TRBD1,TGTGCCAGCAGCCAGGACAGGGGGCGCGTCACAGATACGCAGTATTTT,CASSQDRGRVTDTQYF
-,TRBJ2-1,TRBV6-5,-,TGTGCCAGCAGAGGGACACGGAATGACAATGAGCAGTTCTTC,CASRGTRNDNEQFF
-,TRBJ1-1,TRBV27,-,TGTGCCAGCAGTCTAACGGAGGATACTGAAGCTTTCTTT,CASSLTEDTEAFF
-,TRBJ2-2,TRBV7-9,-,TGTGCCAGCACTCAGATGAACACCGGGGAGCTGTTTTTT,CASTQMNTGELFF
-,TRBJ2-3,TRBV28,-,TGTGCCAGCAGTTTGGGAACCACAGATACGCAGTATTTT,CASSLGTTDTQYF
-,TRBJ2-7,TRBV25-1,-,TGTGCCAGCAGTGAATCACAGTCGGATTCCTACGAGCAGTACTTC,CASSESQSDSYEQYF
-,TRBJ1-1,TRBV9,TRBD1,TGTGCCAGCAGCCTGCCGGGACAGGGGAACACTGAAGCTTTCTTT,CASSLPGQGNTEAFF
-,TRBJ1-5,TRBV27,-,TGTGCCAGCAGTCGAACCAGGAATCAGCCCCAGCATTTT,CASSRTRNQPQHF
once,TRBJ2-2,TRBV5-6,TRBD2,TGTGCCAGCAGCTATAGCGGGAGTATCCCAACCGGGGAGCTGTTTTTT,CASSYSGSIPTGELFF
-,TRBJ2-7,TRBV6-5,-,TGTGCCAGCAGTTCCACTGTCGGGGTTCGACACGAGCAGTACTTC,CASSSTVGVRHEQYF
-,TRBJ2-7,TRBV14,TRBD1,TGTGCCAGCAGCCGACGTCAACAGGGGGCGCTTGAGCAGTACTTC,CASSRRQQGALEQYF
-,TRBJ2-3,TRBV9,-,TGTGCCAGCAGCGTAGTCGGGTCAGATACGCAGTATTTT,CASSVVGSDTQYF
-,TRBJ2-7,TRBV30,-,TGTGCCTGGAGTGTAGGGCTACTGAGCTCCTACGAGCAGTACTTC,CAWSVGLLSSYEQYF
once,TRBJ2-5,TRBV5-1,-,TGCGCCAGCAGCTTGGCCAACGCAGAGACCCAGTACTTC,CASSLANAETQYF